This TCR beta chain was identified in a study of blood T cell repertoires in COVID-19. Looking at the study overall: Collection of acute and convalescent COVID-19 samples took place in the United States, Italy and Spain.

The germline gives CDR1 SGHKS, CDR2 YYEKEE (reference sequence). The CDR3 contains 13 residues. The V end was cut by 3 bases, the J end by 8 bases, with 14 bases between. Original processing methods: Reference gene primer amplification gave nucleated cell count estimates. The data were produced by immunoSEQ multiplex PCR, yet TCRdb's version contains in-frame clones alone and is incomplete. From that table come the V and J calls and clone size; the DNA was used to work out D and trimming. Of roughly 87,000 clones in the sample, less than 80% were seen once. Sequencing input: peripheral blood. The gene calls are TRBV5-5 and TRBJ1-2; D call uncertain. The receptor was derived from a woman in her forties or fifties with acute or convalescent COVID-19. CDR3 sequence reads: CASSWNDKPGYTF. CDR3 DNA: TGTGCCAGCAGCTGGAACGACAAGCCGGGCTACACCTTC.